The TCR beta chain under discussion was sequenced for a study of control samples from healthy donors and cancer patients. Here immunoSEQ multiplex PCR was the method, and the copy in TCRdb shows in-frame clones only, minus some. Of 100,000 to 150,000 clones in the sample, around 90% were seen once. The germline V gene has CDR1 KGHDR and CDR2 SFDVKD. This CDR3 contains 13 residues. V gave up 3 bases and J gave up 5 bases, with 8 bases separating them. Sequenced input: blood. The receptor was isolated from a man younger than 30 in good health. This sequence joins TRBV24-1 and TRBJ2-3; D may be TRBD2 (6 bases). CDR3 coding DNA: TGTGCCACCAGTGATGGGGGGATAGATACGCAGTATTTT. Amino acids: CATSDGGIDTQYF.